These 20 T cell receptor beta chains were sequenced from one sample in a study of patients and donors after allogeneic stem cell transplantation. TCRdb re-analysed the RT-PCR reads in MiXCR, keeping a single row per CDR3 protein. The data contain around 160,000 distinct CDR3 sequences, approximately 30% of them singletons. The sample was blood, either unsorted or a sorted T cell fraction (not recorded which). All receptors come from a human donor who was either an allogeneic HSCT recipient or a stem cell or donor lymphocyte infusion donor (not recorded which). It is not recorded whose cells these are; they may come from a transplant donor.

In this sample, this clonotype turned up a few times. CDR3 in DNA: TGTGCCAGCAGTCGTAGCCAGGGTACAGATACGCAGTATTTT. It specifies CASSRSQGTDTQYF. J is TRBJ2-3 and V is TRBV28; possible D gene TRBD1, 5 bases. Trimming pared 5 bases from V and 3 bases from J, leaving 12 bases between. The CDR3 runs 14 residues. Looked up from germline, CDR1 is MDHEN and CDR2 is SYDVKM.

This clonotype was seen a handful of times. This chain uses TRBV7-8 with TRBJ1-2, with TRBD1 identical over 7 bases. Trimming cost V 1 base and J 4 bases; bases outside gene matches: 6. The germline CDR1 and CDR2 sequences are SGHVS and FQNEAQ. The length of the CDR3 is 15 residues. The CDR3 DNA is TGTGCCAGCAGCTTAGTAACAGGGGCCCCCTATGGCTACACCTTC. This sequence encodes CASSLVTGAPYGYTF.

The J gene is TRBJ2-3, the V gene TRBV6-6, with 8 bases matching TRBD2. The length of the CDR3 is 16 residues. J lost 4 bases, V lost 6 bases, and 12 bases had no gene match. Germline CDR1 is MNHNY and CDR2 is SVGAGI (reference sequence). The CDR3 here is CASSRTSGRWADTQYF. The CDR3 DNA sequence: TGTGCCAGCAGCCGGACAAGCGGGAGATGGGCAGATACGCAGTATTTT.

This clonotype was seen more than once but under ten times. The J gene is TRBJ1-2, the V gene TRBV5-1; 9 bases align to TRBD1. V dropped 0 bases and J dropped 4; count of bases not matched to a gene: 4. CDR3 length: 15 amino acids. The germline CDR1 and CDR2 sequences are SGHRS and YFSETQ. CDR3 sequence (DNA): TGCGCCAGCAGCTTGGACGGGACAGGGCTCTATGGCTACACCTTC. Protein: CASSLDGTGLYGYTF.

This chain joins TRBV20-1 and TRBJ2-7; no firm D call. The V gene lost 6 bases and the J gene lost 5 bases, with 17 bases spanning the gap. The CDR3 spans 13 residues. Germline V gene data show CDR1 as DFQATT and CDR2 as SNEGSKA (reference sequence). CDR3 loop: CSAGIDLRNEQYF. The CDR3 DNA is TGCAGTGCCGGCATCGATCTGAGGAACGAGCAGTACTTC.

The chain couples TRBV30 to TRBJ2-1; no reliable D call. The germline V gene has CDR1 GTSNPN and CDR2 SVGIG (reference sequence). The CDR3 has 12 amino acids. V gave up 3 bases and J gave up 5 bases, with 8 bases separating them. CDR3 DNA: TGTGCCTGGAGGCCTGCCCACAATGAGCAGTTCTTC. It yields the protein CAWRPAHNEQFF. Looking up the rest from reference TRBV30 and TRBJ2-1 gives the full variable domain: SQTIHQWPATLVQPVGSPLSLECTVEGTSNPNLYWYRQAAGRGLQLLFYSVGIGQISSEVPQNLSASRPQDRQFILSSKKLLLSDSGFYLCAWRPAHNEQFFGPGTRLTVL.

This clonotype was seen a few times. This chain links TRBV4-1 with TRBJ1-1; perhaps TRBD1 as D (5 bases). Germline CDR1 is MGHRA and CDR2 is YSYEKL. The CDR3 length is 15 residues. V was pared by 4 bases and J by 2 bases, with 14 bases between. The CDR3 loop reads CASSLVQAYNTEAFF. In nucleotides, the CDR3 is TGCGCCAGCAGCCTAGTACAGGCATATAACACTGAAGCTTTCTTT.

The sample holds a few counts of this clonotype. The chain carries TRBV12-3 or TRBV12-4 and TRBJ2-4, with TRBD1 as a possible D gene (5 bases). The CDR3 is 11 residues long. Trimming shortened V by 5 bases and J by 8 bases, and 7 bases separated the two germline ends. The CDR3 sequence: CASSLGHIQYF. CDR3 bases: TGTGCCAGCAGTCTGGGGCACATTCAGTACTTC.

J is TRBJ2-7 and V is TRBV6-2 or TRBV6-3, with TRBD1 matching 8 bases. The CDR3 runs to 13 residues. Losses at the gene ends were 5 bases for V and 5 bases for J; bases not matched to a gene: 5. Looked up from germline, CDR1 is MNHEY and CDR2 is SVGEGT. For the CDR3, the DNA is TGTGCCAGCAGTCTCAGGACAGGGAACGAGCAGTACTTC. Its translation is CASSLRTGNEQYF.

This rearrangement joins TRBV28 to TRBJ2-2; 9 nucleotides align to TRBD1. CDR3 length: 14 residues. Germline CDR1 MDHEN, CDR2 SYDVKM. The CDR3 bases are TGTGCTTATCGGGACAGGGAAGTTTCCGGGGAGCTGTTTTTT. Encoded protein: CAYRDREVSGELFF.

This clonotype was seen only a few times. The chain carries TRBV2 and TRBJ2-2, with TRBD1 matching over 7 bases. The CDR3 spans 16 residues. Germline-derived CDR1 and CDR2 are SNHLY and FYNNEI. After removal of 8 bases from V and 3 bases from J, the junction contained 12 bases not matched to a gene. The CDR3 protein is CASGSQQGWYTGELFF. CDR3 DNA sequence: TGTGCCAGCGGCTCCCAACAGGGGTGGTACACCGGGGAGCTGTTTTTT.

This sequence joins TRBV5-1 and TRBJ2-1; D ambiguous. The germline V gene has CDR1 SGHRS and CDR2 YFSETQ. V was cut by 1 base and J by 3 bases, with 8 bases left in between. CDR3 size: 14 residues. The CDR3, as DNA: TGCGCCAGCAGCTTGCCGGCCTACTACAATGAGCAGTTCTTC. Protein product: CASSLPAYYNEQFF.

The chain recombines TRBV7-6 with TRBJ1-5; 9 nucleotides agree with TRBD1. The CDR3 has 17 residues. Germline V gene data show CDR1 as SGHVS and CDR2 as FNYEAQ. The junction had 8 bases not matched to a gene; V was cut back by 1 base and J by 4 bases. The CDR3 DNA is TGTGCCAGCAGCTTAGGGTGGGGACAGGGATCGAATCAGCCCCAGCATTTT. This gives the protein CASSLGWGQGSNQPQHF.

This clonotype turned up a few times. The V gene is TRBV4-2, the J gene TRBJ2-3; D not resolved. The CDR3 is 15 residues long. Germline assignment: CDR1 LGHNA and CDR2 YNFKEQ. Trimming cost V 0 bases and J 7 bases, with 14 bases left between them. CDR3 loop: CASSQEAAGDYTQYF. CDR3 DNA: TGTGCCAGCAGCCAAGAAGCAGCAGGCGACTATACGCAGTATTTT.

The V and J genes are TRBV20-1 and TRBJ2-3; D remains ambiguous. CDR3 length: 13 residues. Trimming left V 5 bases short and J 0 bases short, with 9 bases between. CDR1 is DFQATT, CDR2 SNEGSKA, per germline (reference sequence). The CDR3 DNA follows: TGCAGTGCTGGAAAGTCCAGCACAGATACGCAGTATTTT. Its translation: CSAGKSSTDTQYF.

CDR3 protein: CASSPRGYEQFF. The CDR3 DNA is TGTGCCAGCAGCCCCAGGGGATATGAGCAGTTCTTC. The chain links TRBV9 to TRBJ2-1; D perhaps matches TRBD1 (6 bases). V lost 4 bases and J 8 bases, leaving 10 bases between the germline ends. Germline loops: CDR1 SGDLS, CDR2 YYNGEE. This CDR3 region has 12 residues.

The J gene is TRBJ2-2, the V gene TRBV6-5, with D perhaps TRBD2 (5 bases). V was shortened by 7 bases and J by 0 bases, with 12 bases between the two germline ends. The CDR3 runs to 15 residues. CDR1 is MNHEY, CDR2 SVGAGI, per germline. The CDR3 nucleotides are TGTGCCAGCACCCTTACCGGGACGAACACCGGGGAGCTGTTTTTT. It yields the protein CASTLTGTNTGELFF.

The chain combines TRBV12-5 with TRBJ2-3; D gene unclear. Germline V gene lookup returns CDR1 LGHNT and CDR2 FRNRAP. This CDR3 has 13 residues. The V and J ends lost 5 bases and 4 bases respectively, with 10 bases between them. This CDR3 reads CASGPEFPDTQYF. In DNA form, the CDR3 reads TGTGCTAGTGGTCCCGAGTTTCCAGATACGCAGTATTTT.

This chain uses TRBV10-3 with TRBJ2-1; 7 bases agree with TRBD2. The V and J ends lost 2 bases and 2 bases, in that order; junction bases with no gene match: 6. Germline CDR1 ENHRY, CDR2 SYGVKD. This CDR3 contains 16 residues. The CDR3 DNA sequence: TGTGCCATCAGTGAGGGGCGGGAGTCCCCCTACAATGAGCAGTTCTTC. Its translation: CAISEGRESPYNEQFF.

The chain combines TRBV27 with TRBJ2-7, with D tentatively TRBD1 (5 bases). CDR3 length: 13 amino acids. V dropped 3 bases and J dropped 0 bases, with 6 bases sitting between them. Germline V gene lookup returns CDR1 MNHEY and CDR2 SMNVEV (reference sequence). CDR3 sequence (DNA): TGTGCCAGCAGTTTCGGACACTCCTACGAGCAGTACTTC. Its protein is CASSFGHSYEQYF.